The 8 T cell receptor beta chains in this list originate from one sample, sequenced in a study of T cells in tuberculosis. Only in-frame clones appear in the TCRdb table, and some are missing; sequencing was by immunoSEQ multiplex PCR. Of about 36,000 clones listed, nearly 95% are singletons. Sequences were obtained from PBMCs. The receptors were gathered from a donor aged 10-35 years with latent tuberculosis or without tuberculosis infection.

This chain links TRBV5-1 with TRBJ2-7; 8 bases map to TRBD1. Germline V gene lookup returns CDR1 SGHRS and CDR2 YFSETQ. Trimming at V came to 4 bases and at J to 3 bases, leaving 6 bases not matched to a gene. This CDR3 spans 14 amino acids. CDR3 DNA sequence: TGCGCCAGCAGCCCTGACAGGGGACGCTACGAGCAGTACTTC. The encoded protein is CASSPDRGRYEQYF.

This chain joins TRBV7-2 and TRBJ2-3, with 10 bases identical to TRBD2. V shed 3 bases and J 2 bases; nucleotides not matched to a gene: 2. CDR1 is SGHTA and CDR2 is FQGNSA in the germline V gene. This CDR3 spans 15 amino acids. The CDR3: CASSLTSGYTDTQYF. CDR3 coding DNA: TGTGCCAGCAGCTTGACTAGCGGGTACACAGATACGCAGTATTTT.

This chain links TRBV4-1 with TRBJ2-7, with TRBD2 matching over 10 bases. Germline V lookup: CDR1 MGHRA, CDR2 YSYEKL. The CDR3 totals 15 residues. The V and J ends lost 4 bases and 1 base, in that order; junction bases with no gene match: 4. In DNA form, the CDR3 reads TGCGCCAGCAGCCTTAGCGGGGGGCCGTCCTACGAGCAGTACTTC. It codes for CASSLSGGPSYEQYF.

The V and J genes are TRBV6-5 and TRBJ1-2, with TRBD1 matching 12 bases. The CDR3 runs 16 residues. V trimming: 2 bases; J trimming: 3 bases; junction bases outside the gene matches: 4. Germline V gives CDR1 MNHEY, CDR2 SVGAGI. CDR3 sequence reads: CASSYTGQGAYYGYTF. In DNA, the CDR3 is TGTGCCAGCAGTTACACGGGACAGGGGGCCTACTATGGCTACACCTTC.

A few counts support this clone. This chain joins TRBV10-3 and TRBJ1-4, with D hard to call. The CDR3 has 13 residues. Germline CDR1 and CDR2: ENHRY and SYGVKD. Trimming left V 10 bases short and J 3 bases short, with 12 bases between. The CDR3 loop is CATGSSANEKLFF. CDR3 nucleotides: TGTGCCACCGGGTCGAGTGCTAATGAAAAACTGTTTTTT.

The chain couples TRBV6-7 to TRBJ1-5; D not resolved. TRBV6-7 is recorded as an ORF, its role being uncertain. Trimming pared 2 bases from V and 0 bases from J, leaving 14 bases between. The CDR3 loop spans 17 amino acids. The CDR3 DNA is TGTGCCAGCAGTTACGATCGGCAGGTCCGTAGCAATCAGCCCCAGCATTTT. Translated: CASSYDRQVRSNQPQHF.

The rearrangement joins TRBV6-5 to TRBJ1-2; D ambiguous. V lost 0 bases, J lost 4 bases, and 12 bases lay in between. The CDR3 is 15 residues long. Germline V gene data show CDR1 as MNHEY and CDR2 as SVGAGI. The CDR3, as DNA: TGTGCCAGCAGTTACTCCCTCTCCGGGATCTATGGCTACACCTTC. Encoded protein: CASSYSLSGIYGYTF.

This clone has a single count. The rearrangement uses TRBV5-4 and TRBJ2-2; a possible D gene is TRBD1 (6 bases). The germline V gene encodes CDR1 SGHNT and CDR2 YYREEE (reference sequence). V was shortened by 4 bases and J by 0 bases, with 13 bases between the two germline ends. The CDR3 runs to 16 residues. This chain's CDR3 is CASSPRQDPNTGELFF. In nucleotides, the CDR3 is TGTGCCAGCAGCCCTAGACAGGACCCGAACACCGGGGAGCTGTTTTTT.